The rows below give T cell receptor beta chains drawn from one sample of a study of T cell responses to AZD1222 COVID-19 vaccine. The method was immunoSEQ multiplex PCR; TCRdb's version includes in-frame clones alone and lacks a portion of them. This table holds about 180,000 clones, about 90% found once. The sample was peripheral blood, taken on day 0 of AZD1222 vaccination. The receptor source for this set is an adult in good health. The CDR3 runs from the conserved cysteine through the conserved F or W. The order of the fields is D gene, J gene, clone size, V gene, CDR3 DNA, CDR3 protein. The D gene is left open where the match is weak. For some rows the clone size is stated as once, few or many, or as a class when expanded; others skip it.

D: -
J: TRBJ1-1
size: -
V: TRBV10-2
DNA: TGCGCCAGCAGTGAATGGTGGGGCACTGAAGCTTTCTTT
CDR3: CASSEWWGTEAFF

D: -
J: TRBJ1-6
size: -
V: TRBV2
DNA: TGTGCCAGCAGTGCCCAGGGCGAGAGTTCACCCCTCCACTTT
CDR3: CASSAQGESSPLHF

D: -
J: TRBJ1-6
size: -
V: TRBV12-3/TRBV12-4
DNA: TGTGCCAGCAGTTTATCTAATTCACCCCTCCACTTT
CDR3: CASSLSNSPLHF

D: -
J: TRBJ1-1
size: -
V: TRBV6-5
DNA: TGTGCCAGCAGTTACTCAGGGGGGAACACTGAAGCTTTCTTT
CDR3: CASSYSGGNTEAFF

D: -
J: TRBJ2-2
size: -
V: TRBV9
DNA: TGTGCCAGCAGCGTAGCAGTGGGAGATCACACCGGGGAGCTGTTTTTT
CDR3: CASSVAVGDHTGELFF

D: -
J: TRBJ1-4
size: -
V: TRBV18
DNA: TGTGCCAGCTCGGATCCGGGAGCAACTAATGAAAAACTGTTTTTT
CDR3: CASSDPGATNEKLFF

D: -
J: TRBJ1-1
size: -
V: TRBV9
DNA: TGTGCCAGCAGCGTTACAGGGAAGAACACTGAAGCTTTCTTT
CDR3: CASSVTGKNTEAFF

D: -
J: TRBJ1-1
size: -
V: TRBV29-1
DNA: TGCAGCGCCCGATCTGACAGACTCCTTGAAGCTTTCTTT
CDR3: CSARSDRLLEAFF

D: TRBD2
J: TRBJ2-1
size: -
V: TRBV24-1
DNA: TGTGCCACCAGTGATACGGCGGGAGCGGGGAATGAGCAGTTCTTC
CDR3: CATSDTAGAGNEQFF

D: TRBD1
J: TRBJ1-5
size: -
V: TRBV19
DNA: TGTGCCAGTAGCTCAACAGGGGGCAATCAGCCCCAGCATTTT
CDR3: CASSSTGGNQPQHF

D: -
J: TRBJ1-3
size: once
V: TRBV7-6
DNA: TGTGCCAGCAGCTTAGAGTCCAGCTCTGGAAACACCATATATTTT
CDR3: CASSLESSSGNTIYF

D: -
J: TRBJ1-2
size: -
V: TRBV9
DNA: TGTGCCAGCAGTCCTACATCCCAGTTGTATGGCTACACCTTC
CDR3: CASSPTSQLYGYTF

D: TRBD1
J: TRBJ1-2
size: -
V: TRBV30
DNA: TGTGCCTGGAGTGGTGGACAGGGAGGTCTAGGCTACACCTTC
CDR3: CAWSGGQGGLGYTF

D: TRBD1
J: TRBJ1-1
size: -
V: TRBV10-3
DNA: TGTGCCATCGCTACAGGGGTCGTGGGCACTGAAGCTTTCTTT
CDR3: CAIATGVVGTEAFF

D: -
J: TRBJ2-1
size: -
V: TRBV28
DNA: TGTGCCAGCAGTTTTTCCAAAGTCCACAATGAGCAGTTCTTC
CDR3: CASSFSKVHNEQFF

D: TRBD1
J: TRBJ1-6
size: -
V: TRBV27
DNA: TGTGCCAGCAGGTCTTGGGACAGGGGGGATAATTCACCCCTCCACTTT
CDR3: CASRSWDRGDNSPLHF

D: -
J: TRBJ1-5
size: -
V: TRBV10-3
DNA: TGTGCCATGTCGTCTCAGGGAGCGGGTCAGCCCCAGCATTTT
CDR3: CAMSSQGAGQPQHF

D: -
J: TRBJ2-3
size: -
V: TRBV6-5
DNA: TGTGCCAGCAGTCACAAGGGACGCACAGATACGCAGTATTTT
CDR3: CASSHKGRTDTQYF

D: -
J: TRBJ1-4
size: -
V: TRBV15
DNA: TGTGCCACCAGCAGAGGTACAGACCCTAATGAAAAACTGTTTTTT
CDR3: CATSRGTDPNEKLFF

D: TRBD2
J: TRBJ2-5
size: -
V: TRBV7-9
DNA: TGTGCCAGCAGCTCCGCAACAGCGGGGGAAGAGACCCAGTACTTC
CDR3: CASSSATAGEETQYF

D: TRBD1
J: TRBJ1-2
size: -
V: TRBV7-2
DNA: TGTGCCAGCAGCTCGCGACAGGGGGCAGATATCTATGGCTACACCTTC
CDR3: CASSSRQGADIYGYTF

D: -
J: TRBJ2-1
size: -
V: TRBV27
DNA: TGTGCCAGCAGTCCCCCGGGACTCCGTCTAGGCAATGAGCAGTTCTTC
CDR3: CASSPPGLRLGNEQFF

D: TRBD1
J: TRBJ2-7
size: -
V: TRBV18
DNA: TGTGCCAGCTCACGAGGGACAGGGGTACTTAAGAGAGAGCAGTACTTC
CDR3: CASSRGTGVLKREQYF

D: TRBD2
J: TRBJ2-5
size: -
V: TRBV7-2
DNA: TGTGCCAGCAGACCCGGTATACTAGCGGGAGTCAGAGAGACCCAGTACTTC
CDR3: CASRPGILAGVRETQYF

D: TRBD1
J: TRBJ2-7
size: -
V: TRBV11-2
DNA: TGTGCCAGCAGCTTAGATTCGGGACAGTTCACCCACGAGCAGTACTTC
CDR3: CASSLDSGQFTHEQYF

D: -
J: TRBJ2-2
size: -
V: TRBV7-2
DNA: TGTGCCAGCAGCCCCGGACCATCCACCGGGGAGCTGTTTTTT
CDR3: CASSPGPSTGELFF

D: -
J: TRBJ2-2
size: -
V: TRBV10-1
DNA: TGCGCCAGCAGTAATAGCTGGGATAGCACCGGGGAGCTGTTTTTT
CDR3: CASSNSWDSTGELFF

D: -
J: TRBJ2-1
size: -
V: TRBV30
DNA: TGTGCCTGGAGTGGCGGGACCTACAATGAGCAGTTCTTC
CDR3: CAWSGGTYNEQFF

D: -
J: TRBJ1-2
size: -
V: TRBV28
DNA: TGTGCCAGCAGTTCCCACGGACGGGACTATGGCTACACCTTC
CDR3: CASSSHGRDYGYTF

D: -
J: TRBJ2-3
size: -
V: TRBV11-2
DNA: TGTGCCAGCAGCCCGGACACAACTGCCGCAGATACGCAGTATTTT
CDR3: CASSPDTTAADTQYF

D: -
J: TRBJ1-3
size: -
V: TRBV21-1
DNA: TGTGCCAGCAGCTCACAGGGGCCTGGAAACACCATATATTTT
CDR3: CASSSQGPGNTIYF

D: TRBD1
J: TRBJ1-1
size: -
V: TRBV7-2
DNA: TGTGCCAGCAGCTTAGTAGGGGGACAGGGGAGGAACACTGAAGCTTTCTTT
CDR3: CASSLVGGQGRNTEAFF

D: -
J: TRBJ2-5
size: -
V: TRBV12-5
DNA: TGTGCTAGTGGTTTCCTCGGAGAGACCCAGTACTTC
CDR3: CASGFLGETQYF

D: TRBD1
J: TRBJ2-7
size: -
V: TRBV28
DNA: TGTGCCAGCAGGTCGCTAAGGGGACAGATATACGAGCAGTACTTC
CDR3: CASRSLRGQIYEQYF

D: -
J: TRBJ1-5
size: -
V: TRBV5-1
DNA: TGCGCCAGCAGCTTGGAGGAGGGCTGGGGGCCCCAGCATTTT
CDR3: CASSLEEGWGPQHF

D: -
J: TRBJ2-7
size: -
V: TRBV5-1
DNA: TGCGCCAGCAGCTTGCGGAGGATGCTCTCCTACGAGCAGTACTTC
CDR3: CASSLRRMLSYEQYF

D: -
J: TRBJ2-7
size: -
V: TRBV19
DNA: TGTGCCAGTAGTATAAGGTGGGAGCCGCTCTACGAGCAGTACTTC
CDR3: CASSIRWEPLYEQYF

D: -
J: TRBJ1-5
size: -
V: TRBV18
DNA: TGTGCCAGCTCCCCAGGGGGCAATCAGCCCCAGCATTTT
CDR3: CASSPGGNQPQHF

D: -
J: TRBJ1-4
size: few
V: TRBV9
DNA: TGTGCCAGCAGCGCCCAGACAGCAACTAATGAAAAACTGTTTTTT
CDR3: CASSAQTATNEKLFF

D: -
J: TRBJ1-4
size: -
V: TRBV20-1
DNA: TGCAGTGCTAAGGTGTCTGAAAAACTGTTTTTT
CDR3: CSAKVSEKLFF

D: -
J: TRBJ1-2
size: -
V: TRBV28
DNA: TGTGCCAGCAGTCCCGACAGAAACTATGGCTACACCTTC
CDR3: CASSPDRNYGYTF